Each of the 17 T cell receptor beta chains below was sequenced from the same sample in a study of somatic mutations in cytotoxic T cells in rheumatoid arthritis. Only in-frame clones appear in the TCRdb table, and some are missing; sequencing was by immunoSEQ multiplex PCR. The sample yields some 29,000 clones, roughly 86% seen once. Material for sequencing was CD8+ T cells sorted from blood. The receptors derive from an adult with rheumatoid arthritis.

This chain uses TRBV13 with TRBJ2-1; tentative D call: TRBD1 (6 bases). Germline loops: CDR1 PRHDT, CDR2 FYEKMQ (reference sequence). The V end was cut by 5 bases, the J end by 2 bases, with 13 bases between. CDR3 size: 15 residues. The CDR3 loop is CASSLRGTPYNEQFF. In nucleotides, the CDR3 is TGTGCCAGCAGCCTAAGGGGGACCCCCTACAATGAGCAGTTCTTC.

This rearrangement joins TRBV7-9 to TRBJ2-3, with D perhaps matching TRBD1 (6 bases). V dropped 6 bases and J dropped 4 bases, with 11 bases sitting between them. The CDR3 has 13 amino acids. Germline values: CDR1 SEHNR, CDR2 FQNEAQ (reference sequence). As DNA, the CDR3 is TGTGCCAGCAGTCGGACAGATTCAGATACGCAGTATTTT. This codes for CASSRTDSDTQYF. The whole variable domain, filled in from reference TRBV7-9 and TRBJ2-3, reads DTGVSQNPRHKITKRGQNVTFRCDPISEHNRLYWYRQTLGQGPEFLTYFQNEAQLEKSRLLSDRFSAERPKGSFSTLEIQRTEQGDSAMYLCASSRTDSDTQYFGPGTRLTVL.

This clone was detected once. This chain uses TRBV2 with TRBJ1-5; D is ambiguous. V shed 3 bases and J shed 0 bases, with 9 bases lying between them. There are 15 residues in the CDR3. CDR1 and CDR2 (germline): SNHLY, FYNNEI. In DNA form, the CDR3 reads TGTGCCAGCAGTGATGGGCAGCATAGCAATCAGCCCCAGCATTTT. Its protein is CASSDGQHSNQPQHF.

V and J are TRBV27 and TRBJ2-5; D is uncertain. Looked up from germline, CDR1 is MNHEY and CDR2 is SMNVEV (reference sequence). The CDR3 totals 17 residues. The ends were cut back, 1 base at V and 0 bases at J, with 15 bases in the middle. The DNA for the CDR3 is TGTGCCAGCAGTTTATACCCGCCAACCGGACACCAAGAGACCCAGTACTTC. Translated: CASSLYPPTGHQETQYF.

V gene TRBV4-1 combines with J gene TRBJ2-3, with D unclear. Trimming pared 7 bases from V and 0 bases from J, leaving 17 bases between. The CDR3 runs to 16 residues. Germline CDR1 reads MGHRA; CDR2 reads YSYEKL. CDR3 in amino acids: CASTPRGGASTDTQYF. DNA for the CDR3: TGCGCCAGCACCCCCCGAGGCGGAGCTAGCACAGATACGCAGTATTTT.

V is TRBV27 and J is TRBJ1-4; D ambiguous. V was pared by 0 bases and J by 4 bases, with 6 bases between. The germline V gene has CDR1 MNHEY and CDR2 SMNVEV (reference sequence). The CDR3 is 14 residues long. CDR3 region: CASSLSNGNEKLFF. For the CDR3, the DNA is TGTGCCAGCAGTTTATCCAATGGTAATGAAAAACTGTTTTTT.

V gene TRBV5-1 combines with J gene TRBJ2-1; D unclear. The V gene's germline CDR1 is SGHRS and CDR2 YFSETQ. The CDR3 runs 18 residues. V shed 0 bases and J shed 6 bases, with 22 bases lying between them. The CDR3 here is CASSLESLGLLRSNEQFF. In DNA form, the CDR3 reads TGCGCCAGCAGCTTGGAGTCCTTGGGCCTTCTAAGGAGCAATGAGCAGTTCTTC.

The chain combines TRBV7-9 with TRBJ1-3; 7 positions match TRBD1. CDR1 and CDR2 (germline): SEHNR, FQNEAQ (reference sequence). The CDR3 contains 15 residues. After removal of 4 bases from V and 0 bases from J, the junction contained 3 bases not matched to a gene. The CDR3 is CASSYGTVSGNTIYF. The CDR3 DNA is TGTGCCAGCAGCTACGGGACAGTCTCTGGAAACACCATATATTTT.

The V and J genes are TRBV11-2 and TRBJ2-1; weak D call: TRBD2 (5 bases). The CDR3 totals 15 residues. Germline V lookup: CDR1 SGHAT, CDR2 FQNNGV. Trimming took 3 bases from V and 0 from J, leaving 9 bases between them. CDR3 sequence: CASSFLASSYNEQFF. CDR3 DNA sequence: TGTGCCAGCAGCTTTCTAGCCAGCTCCTACAATGAGCAGTTCTTC. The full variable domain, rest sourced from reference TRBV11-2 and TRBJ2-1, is EAGVAQSPRYKIIEKRQSVAFWCNPISGHATLYWYQQILGQGPKLLIQFQNNGVVDDSQLPKDRFSAERLKGVDSTLKIQPAKLEDSAVYLCASSFLASSYNEQFFGPGTRLTVL.

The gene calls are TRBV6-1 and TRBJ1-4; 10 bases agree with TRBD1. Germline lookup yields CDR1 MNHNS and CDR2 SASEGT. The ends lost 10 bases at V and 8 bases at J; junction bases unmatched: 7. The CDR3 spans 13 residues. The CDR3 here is CATKDRGLEKLFF. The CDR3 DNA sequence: TGTGCCACTAAAGACAGGGGGCTAGAAAAACTGTTTTTT.

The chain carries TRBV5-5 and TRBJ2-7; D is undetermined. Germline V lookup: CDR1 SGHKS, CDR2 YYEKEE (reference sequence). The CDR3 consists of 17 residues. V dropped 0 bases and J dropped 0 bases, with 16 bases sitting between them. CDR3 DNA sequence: TGTGCCAGCAGCTTGGTGGAGTCGCAGGCCCACTCCTACGAGCAGTACTTC. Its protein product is CASSLVESQAHSYEQYF.

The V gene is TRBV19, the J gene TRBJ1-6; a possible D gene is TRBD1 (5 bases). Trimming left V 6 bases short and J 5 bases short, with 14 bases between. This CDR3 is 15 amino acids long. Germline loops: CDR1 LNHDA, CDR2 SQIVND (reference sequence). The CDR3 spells CASRWASGHNSPLHF. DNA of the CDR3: TGTGCCAGTAGGTGGGCTTCGGGGCATAATTCACCCCTCCACTTT.

DNA of the CDR3: TGTGCCAGCAGCGCCTCCGGGACACAATCCCGTTACGAGCAGTACTTC. It encodes CASSASGTQSRYEQYF. The chain uses TRBV7-8 and TRBJ2-7; D may be TRBD1 (6 bases). V was pared by 5 bases and J by 4 bases, with 21 bases between. Germline V gene sequence: CDR1 SGHVS, CDR2 FQNEAQ. This CDR3 has 16 residues.

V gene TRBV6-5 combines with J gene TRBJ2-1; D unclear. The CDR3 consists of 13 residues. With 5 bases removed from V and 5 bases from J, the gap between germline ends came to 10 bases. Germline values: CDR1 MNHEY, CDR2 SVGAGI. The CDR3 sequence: CASSVADNNEQFF. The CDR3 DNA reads TGTGCCAGCAGTGTAGCAGATAACAATGAGCAGTTCTTC.

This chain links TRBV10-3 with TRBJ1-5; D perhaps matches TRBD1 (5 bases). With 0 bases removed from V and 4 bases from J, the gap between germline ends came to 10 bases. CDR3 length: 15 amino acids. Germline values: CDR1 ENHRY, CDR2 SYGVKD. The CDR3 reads CAISESVGTNQPQHF. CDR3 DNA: TGTGCCATCAGTGAGTCGGTTGGGACTAATCAGCCCCAGCATTTT.

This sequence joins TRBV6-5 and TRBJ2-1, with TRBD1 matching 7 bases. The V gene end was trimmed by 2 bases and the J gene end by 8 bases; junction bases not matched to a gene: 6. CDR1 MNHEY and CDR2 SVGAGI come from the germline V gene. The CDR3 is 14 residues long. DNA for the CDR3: TGTGCCAGCAGTTACCAGGGGGTGGTCGATGAGCAGTTCTTC. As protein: CASSYQGVVDEQFF.

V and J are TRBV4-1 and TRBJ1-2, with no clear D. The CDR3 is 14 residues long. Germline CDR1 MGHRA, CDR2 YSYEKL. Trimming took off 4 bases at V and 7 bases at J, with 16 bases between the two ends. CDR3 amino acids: CASSPVGESGGYTF. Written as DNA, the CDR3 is TGCGCCAGCAGCCCGGTCGGGGAGTCGGGTGGCTACACCTTC.